These T cell receptor beta chains were read from a single sample in a study of blood T cell repertoires in COVID-19. Only in-frame clones appear in the TCRdb table, and some are missing; sequencing was by immunoSEQ multiplex PCR. This table has approximately 50,000 clones, 76% appearing once. The specimen sequenced was peripheral blood. Receptors originate from a man aged 50 to 59 with active or convalescent COVID-19. Each CDR3 is given with its conserved first and last residue. D genes are given only for firm matches. Size values are once, few and many counts, or a class for expanded clones, and some rows have none.

clone_size j_call v_call cdr3_length d_call cdr3_nt cdr3_aa
. TRBJ2-7 TRBV11-3 13 TRBD2 TGTGCCAGCAGCCTGCGGGGGACCTACGAGCAGTACTTC CASSLRGTYEQYF
. TRBJ1-1 TRBV6-1 16 . TGTGCCAGCAGTGAAGGTAGGAGGAAGAGGAACACTGAAGCTTTCTTT CASSEGRRKRNTEAFF
few TRBJ2-3 TRBV29-1 13 . TGCAGCGTTGTCTACCGGGGGTTCGATACGCAGTATTTT CSVVYRGFDTQYF
. TRBJ1-1 TRBV6-5 11 TRBD1 TGTGCCGTAACAGGGGGGGGGCAAGCTTTCTTT CAVTGGGQAFF
. TRBJ1-1 TRBV5-1 14 TRBD1 TGCGCCAGCAGCTTGGGAGGGGGCCGAACTGAAGCTTTCTTT CASSLGGGRTEAFF
. TRBJ1-2 TRBV7-3 13 . TGTGCCAGCAGCTTCCAAGGGGATAGCGGCTACACCTTC CASSFQGDSGYTF
. TRBJ2-3 TRBV15 15 . TGTGCCACCAGCAGAGTAGCCCTCGGCACAGATACGCAGTATTTT CATSRVALGTDTQYF
few TRBJ2-3 TRBV11-1 15 TRBD2 TGTGCCAGCAGCTTACTAGCGGGAGTTACAGATACGCAGTATTTT CASSLLAGVTDTQYF
. TRBJ2-7 TRBV2 10 . TGTGCCAGCACCAGAAACGAGCAGTACTTC CASTRNEQYF
. TRBJ1-1 TRBV7-8 15 TRBD1 TGTGCCAGCAGCTTAGCGCGAGGACAGGCCCTTGAAGCTTTCTTT CASSLARGQALEAFF
few TRBJ2-5 TRBV5-5 13 . TGTGCCAGCAGCTTGGGGGGGCCAGAGACCCAGTACTTC CASSLGGPETQYF
. TRBJ1-3 TRBV10-3 14 . TGTGCCACCCGGGACTCCAGCTCTGGAAACACCATATATTTT CATRDSSSGNTIYF
. TRBJ1-3 TRBV5-1 14 . TGCGCCAGCAGCTTGGGGACGGAGGGGAACACCATATATTTT CASSLGTEGNTIYF
few TRBJ1-6 TRBV5-4 13 TRBD1 TGTGCCAGCAGCTCCGACAGGGATTCACCCCTCCACTTT CASSSDRDSPLHF
. TRBJ2-5 TRBV5-4 17 . TGTGCCAGCAGCCCAAGGACAGGGAGGGCAGTGATAGAGACCCAGTACTTC CASSPRTGRAVIETQYF
. TRBJ2-1 TRBV20-1 12 TRBD1 TGCAGTGCTAGTCGGGACAGCAATGAGCAGTTCTTC CSASRDSNEQFF
. TRBJ1-2 TRBV6-4 13 . TGTGCCAGCAGGGAGACAGGTGACTATGGCTACACCTTC CASRETGDYGYTF
. TRBJ1-1 TRBV14 14 . TGTGCCAGCAGCCAAGACCTAGATTACACTGAAGCTTTCTTT CASSQDLDYTEAFF
. TRBJ2-7 TRBV3-1/TRBV3-2 14 TRBD1 TGTGCCAGCACTCAGGGGGCGGTTGCGGACGAGCAGTACTTC CASTQGAVADEQYF
. TRBJ1-1 TRBV7-3 15 TRBD1 TGTGCCAGCAGCTTTCGCAGGGGGCAATTTTCTGAAGCTTTCTTT CASSFRRGQFSEAFF
. TRBJ2-2 TRBV15 17 . TGTGCCACCAGCAGAGATGCGTTGAGTCGGGACTCCGGGGAGCTGTTTTTT CATSRDALSRDSGELFF
. TRBJ1-6 TRBV27 15 TRBD1 TGTGCCAGCAGGCTATCCGGGACAGGGGATTCACCCCTCCACTTT CASRLSGTGDSPLHF
. TRBJ1-1 TRBV19 14 . TGTGCCAGTAGCCCTAGGCGCAGGGACACTGAAGCTTTCTTT CASSPRRRDTEAFF
once TRBJ2-3 TRBV24-1 13 . TGTGCCACCAGTGACCAGACAGAGGATACGCAGTATTTT CATSDQTEDTQYF
many TRBJ1-5 TRBV6-5 13 . TGTGCCAGCAGTACAGGGTGGGGTCAGCCCCAGCATTTT CASSTGWGQPQHF
. TRBJ1-5 TRBV4-1 14 TRBD1 TGCGCCAGCAGCCACGGACAGGATGAGAGGCCCCAGCATTTT CASSHGQDERPQHF
. TRBJ1-4 TRBV18 15 . TGTGCCAGCTCACTCCTGCAGAACCCTAATGAAAAACTGTTTTTT CASSLLQNPNEKLFF
. TRBJ1-6 TRBV30 13 . TGTGCCTGGAGTGGTCGGTTAGATTCACCCCTCCACTTT CAWSGRLDSPLHF
. TRBJ2-5 TRBV6-6 12 . TGTGCCAGCAGTCGTAAATCGGAGACCCAGTACTTC CASSRKSETQYF
. TRBJ1-1 TRBV19 13 . TGTGCCAGTAGTATTCAGGTTTGGGCCGCGCCTTTCTTT CASSIQVWAAPFF
. TRBJ2-1 TRBV5-1 13 TRBD2 TGCGCCAGTGGACGAGCGGGGGGCTATGAGCAGTTCTTC CASGRAGGYEQFF
. TRBJ2-3 TRBV29-1 13 TRBD1 TGCAGCGCGCCCCGACAGGGCGCAGATACGCAGTATTTT CSAPRQGADTQYF
. TRBJ2-3 TRBV7-6 12 TRBD1 TGTGCCAGCAGCTTACCCAGGGGGACGCAGTATTTT CASSLPRGTQYF
. TRBJ1-6 TRBV18 14 . TGTGCCAGCTCACCACGGGAGGAGAATTCACCCCTCCACTTT CASSPREENSPLHF
. TRBJ2-5 TRBV14 16 TRBD2 TGTGCCAGCAGTCACTGGGGGGGGAGTTCGAGAGAGACCCAGTACTTC CASSHWGGSSRETQYF